Listed below are T cell receptor beta chains from one sample, sequenced in a study of blood T cell repertoires in COVID-19. Data came from immunoSEQ multiplex PCR; TCRdb stores just in-frame clones and leaves some out. Of tens of thousands of clones listed, approximately 91% were seen once; the top ten hold 7.9%. The source material was peripheral blood. The receptor source for this set is a man aged 55 to 70 with COVID-19, enrolled during active disease. Both conserved end residues are part of each CDR3. Each record gives: J gene, clone size, CDR3 length, D gene, V gene, CDR3 DNA, CDR3 protein. The D gene is left open where the match is weak. Size is stated for part of the rows, as once, few or many counts, or as a class when the clone is expanded.

J: TRBJ2-7
size: -
length: 14
D: -
V: TRBV5-1
DNA: TGCGCCAGCGGGGAGGGACATGGGCCGTTGGAGCAGTACTTC
CDR3: CASGEGHGPLEQYF

J: TRBJ1-1
size: -
length: 14
D: TRBD1
V: TRBV6-2/TRBV6-3
DNA: TGTGCCAGCAGTTATAGCCGACAGGGGGCTGAAGCTTTCTTT
CDR3: CASSYSRQGAEAFF

J: TRBJ1-5
size: once
length: 13
D: -
V: TRBV6-5
DNA: TGTGCCGGACGGGGATCGGGCCATCAGCCCCAGCATTTT
CDR3: CAGRGSGHQPQHF

J: TRBJ2-1
size: -
length: 15
D: -
V: TRBV7-2
DNA: TGTGCCAGCAGCTTAGATGGGGCCAGGGCTCCTGAGCAGTTCTTC
CDR3: CASSLDGARAPEQFF

J: TRBJ1-3
size: once
length: 17
D: -
V: TRBV4-1
DNA: TGCGCCAGCAGCCCCGGAATTGTAGGACAATCTGGAAACACCATATATTTT
CDR3: CASSPGIVGQSGNTIYF

J: TRBJ2-7
size: -
length: 15
D: -
V: TRBV7-6
DNA: TGTGCCAGCAGCTTATCCCCGGACTTCGACGACGAGCAGTACTTC
CDR3: CASSLSPDFDDEQYF

J: TRBJ2-4
size: -
length: 11
D: -
V: TRBV12-5
DNA: TGTGCTAGTGCCAGCGGAGGTATTCAGTACTTC
CDR3: CASASGGIQYF

J: TRBJ1-2
size: -
length: 13
D: -
V: TRBV4-2
DNA: TGTGCCAGCAGCCAAGATAGGTCTAGAGGCTACACCTTC
CDR3: CASSQDRSRGYTF

J: TRBJ2-2
size: -
length: 14
D: -
V: TRBV30
DNA: TGTGCCTGGAAGACAGGTTCGAACACCGGGGAGCTGTTTTTT
CDR3: CAWKTGSNTGELFF

J: TRBJ1-1
size: -
length: 13
D: -
V: TRBV4-2
DNA: TGTGCCAGCAGCATCGATCGGGGGACTGAAGCTTTCTTT
CDR3: CASSIDRGTEAFF

J: TRBJ1-6
size: -
length: 15
D: TRBD1
V: TRBV4-2
DNA: TGTGCCAGCAGCCGCTACCGGGACAGTAATTCACCCCTCCACTTT
CDR3: CASSRYRDSNSPLHF

J: TRBJ2-1
size: -
length: 13
D: -
V: TRBV7-9
DNA: TGTGCCAGCAGCCGCGACTTAGCGCGTGAGCAGTTCTTC
CDR3: CASSRDLAREQFF

J: TRBJ2-7
size: -
length: 16
D: TRBD1
V: TRBV27
DNA: TGTGCCAGCAGTCTTCAGCCGGGACAGCCCCCCTACGAGCAGTACTTC
CDR3: CASSLQPGQPPYEQYF

J: TRBJ2-7
size: few
length: 16
D: -
V: TRBV6-5
DNA: TGTGCCAGCAGTTACAGTTCGACACTCCGAACCTACGAGCAGTACTTC
CDR3: CASSYSSTLRTYEQYF

J: TRBJ2-1
size: -
length: 13
D: TRBD2
V: TRBV20-1
DNA: TGCAGTGCTAGTCTAGCGGGAGCGAATGAGCAGTTCTTC
CDR3: CSASLAGANEQFF

J: TRBJ1-3
size: -
length: 13
D: -
V: TRBV19
DNA: TGTGCCAGCAAAGACAGCTCTGGAAACACCATATATTTT
CDR3: CASKDSSGNTIYF

J: TRBJ1-1
size: -
length: 15
D: -
V: TRBV15
DNA: TGTGCCACCAGCAGAGATGGGGGGATGAACACTGAAGCTTTCTTT
CDR3: CATSRDGGMNTEAFF

J: TRBJ2-3
size: -
length: 14
D: TRBD1
V: TRBV2
DNA: TGTGCCAGCAGCGGGACAGTCCCCACAGATACGCAGTATTTT
CDR3: CASSGTVPTDTQYF

J: TRBJ1-1
size: few
length: 13
D: -
V: TRBV4-3
DNA: TGCGCCAGCAGCCAAGATTACGGCGAGGTAGCTTTCTTT
CDR3: CASSQDYGEVAFF

J: TRBJ1-2
size: -
length: 15
D: TRBD1
V: TRBV27
DNA: TGTGCCAGCAGTCCGAAAGGGGGCCCGAACTATGGCTACACCTTC
CDR3: CASSPKGGPNYGYTF

J: TRBJ1-1
size: -
length: 15
D: TRBD1
V: TRBV5-1
DNA: TGCGCCAGCAGCTTGGATGGCAGGGGGCGCACTGAAGCTTTCTTT
CDR3: CASSLDGRGRTEAFF

J: TRBJ1-2
size: -
length: 15
D: TRBD1
V: TRBV5-6
DNA: TGTGCCAGCAGCTGGGGACAGGGGAGTAACTATGGCTACACCTTC
CDR3: CASSWGQGSNYGYTF

J: TRBJ1-2
size: -
length: 14
D: -
V: TRBV7-8
DNA: TGTGCCAGCAGCTTAAAGACAGGATCCTATGGCTACACCTTC
CDR3: CASSLKTGSYGYTF

J: TRBJ1-1
size: -
length: 10
D: -
V: TRBV20-1
DNA: TGCAGTGCTAGTATGGCAGAAGCTTTCTTT
CDR3: CSASMAEAFF

J: TRBJ1-3
size: -
length: 16
D: -
V: TRBV27
DNA: TGTGCCAGCAGTTTGAGGGGGTACGGCTCTGGAAACACCATATATTTT
CDR3: CASSLRGYGSGNTIYF

J: TRBJ2-3
size: -
length: 11
D: -
V: TRBV2
DNA: TGTGCCAGCGAGGGCACAGATACGCAGTATTTT
CDR3: CASEGTDTQYF

J: TRBJ1-2
size: -
length: 15
D: TRBD1
V: TRBV28
DNA: TGTGCCAGCAGTCGAATGGGACAGGGGAACTATGGCTACACCTTC
CDR3: CASSRMGQGNYGYTF

J: TRBJ1-2
size: -
length: 14
D: -
V: TRBV3-1/TRBV3-2
DNA: TGTGCCAGCAGCCAGGCGGGGGCTGACTATGGCTACACCTTC
CDR3: CASSQAGADYGYTF

J: TRBJ2-7
size: once
length: 17
D: TRBD1
V: TRBV6-2/TRBV6-3
DNA: TGTGCCAGCAGTTACCCCTCCATGACAGGGGGCGTTTTCGAGCAGTACTTC
CDR3: CASSYPSMTGGVFEQYF

J: TRBJ1-5
size: once
length: 16
D: -
V: TRBV4-1
DNA: TGCGCCAGCAGCCAAGAATCCCACTATAGCAATCAGCCCCAGCATTTT
CDR3: CASSQESHYSNQPQHF

J: TRBJ1-1
size: -
length: 15
D: TRBD1
V: TRBV7-9
DNA: TGTGCCAGCAGCGAAGGGACAGGGATCAACACTGAAGCTTTCTTT
CDR3: CASSEGTGINTEAFF

J: TRBJ2-3
size: -
length: 13
D: -
V: TRBV5-1
DNA: TGCGCCAGCAGCCCTCAGGCCACAGATACGCAGTATTTT
CDR3: CASSPQATDTQYF

J: TRBJ2-3
size: -
length: 16
D: -
V: TRBV10-1
DNA: TGCGCCAGCAGTGACCCCCTTGCGGCGGGGGACAAGGCGCAGTATTTT
CDR3: CASSDPLAAGDKAQYF

J: TRBJ1-1
size: -
length: 12
D: -
V: TRBV2
DNA: TGTGCCAGCAGTGGACAATACACTGAAGCTTTCTTT
CDR3: CASSGQYTEAFF

J: TRBJ1-1
size: -
length: 14
D: TRBD1
V: TRBV18
DNA: TGTGCCAGCTCAGCGGACAGGTTGAACACTGAAGCTTTCTTT
CDR3: CASSADRLNTEAFF

J: TRBJ2-7
size: -
length: 15
D: TRBD1
V: TRBV11-2
DNA: TGTGCCAGCAGCTTATCATCAGGGGGTCCCTACGAGCAGTACTTC
CDR3: CASSLSSGGPYEQYF

J: TRBJ2-7
size: -
length: 18
D: -
V: TRBV21-1
DNA: TGTGCCAGCAGCAAAGTGCGTGATAGCGGATTTAGCTCCTACGAGCAGTACTTC
CDR3: CASSKVRDSGFSSYEQYF

J: TRBJ1-4
size: -
length: 15
D: TRBD1
V: TRBV27
DNA: TGTGCCAGCAGTTACGGACAGGGACTTAATGAAAAACTGTTTTTT
CDR3: CASSYGQGLNEKLFF

J: TRBJ2-1
size: once
length: 15
D: -
V: TRBV18
DNA: TGTGCCAGCTCCCCGGTTTCTGGAGGTGACAATGAGCAGTTCTTC
CDR3: CASSPVSGGDNEQFF